The clone carrying this T cell receptor beta chain showed up just a few times. The antigen remains unidentified. The data were taken from a study of vaccination and CD4 T cells after COVID-19. Study as a whole: Six male and four female convalescents took part, two of them Hispanic.

Germline V gene lookup returns CDR1 DFQATT and CDR2 SNEGSKA (reference sequence). The CDR3 totals 13 residues. V shed 6 bases and J shed 4 bases, with 15 bases lying between them. Sequence data for DNA of cultured CD4+ T cells were generated by the Oncomine TCR Beta short-read assay. TCRdb re-derived calls from the PCR reads in MiXCR, one entry per CDR3 protein. The sample shows approximately 16,000 distinct CDR3 sequences, 53% of them seen only once. Treatment described: roughly 10-day PBMC culture with coronavirus spike peptide pools or control peptides (ViraFEST assay). The authors isolated CD4+ T cells by negative selection after about ten days of culture.

The sequencing used CD4+ T cells from blood, cultured in vitro, collected before SARS-CoV-2 vaccination. The chain has TRBV20-1 and TRBJ1-1; D is unresolved. This TCR was recovered from a human donor who had recovered from COVID-19. The CDR3 DNA reads as TGCAGTGCGCAGGCGGGGTACGGCACTGAAGCTTTCTTT. Its protein is CSAQAGYGTEAFF.